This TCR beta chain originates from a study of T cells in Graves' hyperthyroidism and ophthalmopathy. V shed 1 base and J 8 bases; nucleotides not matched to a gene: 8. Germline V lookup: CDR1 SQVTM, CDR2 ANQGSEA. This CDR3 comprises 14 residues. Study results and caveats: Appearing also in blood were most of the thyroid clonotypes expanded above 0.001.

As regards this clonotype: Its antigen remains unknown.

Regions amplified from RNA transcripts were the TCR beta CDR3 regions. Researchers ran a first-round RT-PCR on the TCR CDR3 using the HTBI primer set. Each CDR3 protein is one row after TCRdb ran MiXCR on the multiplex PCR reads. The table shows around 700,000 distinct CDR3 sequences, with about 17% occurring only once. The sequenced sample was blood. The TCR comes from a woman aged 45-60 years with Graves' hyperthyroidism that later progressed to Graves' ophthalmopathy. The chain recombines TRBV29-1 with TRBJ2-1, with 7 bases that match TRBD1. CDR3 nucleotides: TGCAGCGTTGAAGGACAGGGCTTTGTTGATGAGCAGTTCTTC. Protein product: CSVEGQGFVDEQFF.